This TCR beta chain was documented in a study of blood T cell repertoires in COVID-19. V gave up 3 bases and J gave up 6 bases, with 17 bases separating them. This CDR3 has 15 amino acids. CDR1 is LNHDA, CDR2 SQIVND, per germline (reference sequence). Libraries were prepared by immunoSEQ multiplex PCR; TCRdb keeps only in-frame clonotypes and omits some of them. Seen here are over 250,000 clones, approximately 85% observed once, and the top ten hold 8% to 13%. Sequencing was carried out using peripheral blood. The V gene is TRBV19, the J gene TRBJ1-2; D is perhaps TRBD1 (6 bases). The TCR was taken from a woman aged 70-85 years with acute or convalescent COVID-19. Here the CDR3 reads CASSMLQGVSDGYTF. The CDR3 DNA follows: TGTGCCAGTAGTATGCTACAGGGAGTTTCGGATGGCTACACCTTC.